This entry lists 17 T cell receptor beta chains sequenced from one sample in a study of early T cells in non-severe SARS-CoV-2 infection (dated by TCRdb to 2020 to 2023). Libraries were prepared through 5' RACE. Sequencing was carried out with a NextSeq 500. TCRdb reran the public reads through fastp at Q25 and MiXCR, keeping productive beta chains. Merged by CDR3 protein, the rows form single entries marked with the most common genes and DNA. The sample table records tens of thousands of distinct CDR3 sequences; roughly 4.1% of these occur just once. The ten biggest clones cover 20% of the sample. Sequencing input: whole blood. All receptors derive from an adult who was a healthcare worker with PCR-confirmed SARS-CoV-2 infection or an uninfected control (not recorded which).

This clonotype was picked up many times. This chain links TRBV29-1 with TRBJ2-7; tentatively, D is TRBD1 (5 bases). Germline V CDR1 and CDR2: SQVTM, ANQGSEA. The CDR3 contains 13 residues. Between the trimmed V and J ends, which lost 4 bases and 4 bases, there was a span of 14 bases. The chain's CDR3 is CSVGGKDGYEQYF. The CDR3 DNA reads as TGCAGCGTTGGGGGCAAGGATGGGTACGAGCAGTACTTC.

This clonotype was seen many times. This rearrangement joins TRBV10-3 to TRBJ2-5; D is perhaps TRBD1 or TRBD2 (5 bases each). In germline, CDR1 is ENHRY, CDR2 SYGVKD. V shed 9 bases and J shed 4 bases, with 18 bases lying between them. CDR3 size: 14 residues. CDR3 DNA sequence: TGTGCCATACGGGCGGACACTGGGGGAGAGACCCAGTACTTC. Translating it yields CAIRADTGGETQYF.

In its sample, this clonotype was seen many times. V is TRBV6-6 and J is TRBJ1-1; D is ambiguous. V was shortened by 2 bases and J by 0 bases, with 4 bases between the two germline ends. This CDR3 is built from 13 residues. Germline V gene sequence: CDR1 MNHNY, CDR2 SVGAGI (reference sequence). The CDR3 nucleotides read TGTGCCAGCAGTTACGTGTTGAACACTGAAGCTTTCTTT. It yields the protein CASSYVLNTEAFF.

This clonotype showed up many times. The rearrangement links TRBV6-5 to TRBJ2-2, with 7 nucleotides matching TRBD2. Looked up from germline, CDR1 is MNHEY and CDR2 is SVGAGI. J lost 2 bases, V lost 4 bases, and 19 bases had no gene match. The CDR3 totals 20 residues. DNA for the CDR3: TGTGCCAGCAGTTCTCCGTGGCTAGCGGCAAAGACTTCTAACACCGGGGAGCTGTTTTTT. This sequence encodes CASSSPWLAAKTSNTGELFF.

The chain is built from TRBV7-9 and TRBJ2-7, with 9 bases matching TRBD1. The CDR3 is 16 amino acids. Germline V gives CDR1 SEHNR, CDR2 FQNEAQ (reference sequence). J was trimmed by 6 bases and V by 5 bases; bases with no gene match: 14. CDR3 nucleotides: TGTGCCAGCAGCCCCGGGACAGGGCCCGAGGGGCGCGAGCAGTACTTC. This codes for CASSPGTGPEGREQYF.

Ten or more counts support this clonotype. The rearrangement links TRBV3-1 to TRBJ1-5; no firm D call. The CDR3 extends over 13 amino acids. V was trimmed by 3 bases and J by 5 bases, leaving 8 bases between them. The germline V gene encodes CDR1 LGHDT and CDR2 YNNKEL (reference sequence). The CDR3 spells CASSQGTHQPQHF. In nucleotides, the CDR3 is TGTGCCAGCAGCCAGGGAACCCATCAGCCCCAGCATTTT.

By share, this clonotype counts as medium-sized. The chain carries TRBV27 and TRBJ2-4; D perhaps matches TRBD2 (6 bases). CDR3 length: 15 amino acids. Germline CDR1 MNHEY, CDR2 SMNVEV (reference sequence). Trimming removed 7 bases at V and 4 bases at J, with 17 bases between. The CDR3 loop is CASKSGEAGKNIQYF. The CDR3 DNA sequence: TGTGCCAGCAAAAGTGGGGAGGCGGGTAAAAACATTCAGTACTTC.

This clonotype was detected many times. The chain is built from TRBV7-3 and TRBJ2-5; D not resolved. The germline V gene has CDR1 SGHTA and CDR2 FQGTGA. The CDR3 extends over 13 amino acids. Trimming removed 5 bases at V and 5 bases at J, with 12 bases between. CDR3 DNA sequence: TGTGCCAGCAGCCTAGGGATCTGGGAGACCCAGTACTTC. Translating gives CASSLGIWETQYF.

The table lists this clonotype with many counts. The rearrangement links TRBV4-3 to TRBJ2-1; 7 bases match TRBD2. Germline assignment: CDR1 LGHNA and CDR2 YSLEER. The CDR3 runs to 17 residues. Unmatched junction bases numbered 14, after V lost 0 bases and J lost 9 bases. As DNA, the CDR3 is TGCGCCAGCAGCCAAGATCTCGTTGCGGGAGAGTTGGGTGAGCAGTTCTTC. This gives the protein CASSQDLVAGELGEQFF.

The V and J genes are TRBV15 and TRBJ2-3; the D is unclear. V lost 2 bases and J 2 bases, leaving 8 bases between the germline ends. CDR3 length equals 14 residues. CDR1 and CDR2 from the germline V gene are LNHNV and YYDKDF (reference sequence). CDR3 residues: CATSRSTSTDTQYF. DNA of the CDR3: TGTGCCACCAGCAGATCGACCTCCACAGATACGCAGTATTTT.

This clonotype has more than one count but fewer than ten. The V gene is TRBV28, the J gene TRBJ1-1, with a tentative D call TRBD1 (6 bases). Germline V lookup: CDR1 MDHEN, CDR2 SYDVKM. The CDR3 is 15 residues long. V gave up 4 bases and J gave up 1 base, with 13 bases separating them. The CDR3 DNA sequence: TGTGCCAGCAGTTCCAGGGGAGTGTGGAACACTGAAGCTTTCTTT. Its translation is CASSSRGVWNTEAFF.

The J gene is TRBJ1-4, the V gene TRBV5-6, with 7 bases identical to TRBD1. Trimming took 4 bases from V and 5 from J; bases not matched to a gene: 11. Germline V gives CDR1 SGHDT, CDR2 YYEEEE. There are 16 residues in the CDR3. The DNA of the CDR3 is TGTGCCAGCAGCCCGTCCGGGACAGCGAAAAATGAAAAACTGTTTTTT. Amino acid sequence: CASSPSGTAKNEKLFF.

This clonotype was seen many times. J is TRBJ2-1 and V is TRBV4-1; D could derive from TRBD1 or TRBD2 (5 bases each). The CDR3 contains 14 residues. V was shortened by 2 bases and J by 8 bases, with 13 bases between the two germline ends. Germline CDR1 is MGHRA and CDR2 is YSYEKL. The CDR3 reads CASSQWGVRDEQFF. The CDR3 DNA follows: TGCGCCAGCAGCCAATGGGGCGTGAGGGATGAGCAGTTCTTC.

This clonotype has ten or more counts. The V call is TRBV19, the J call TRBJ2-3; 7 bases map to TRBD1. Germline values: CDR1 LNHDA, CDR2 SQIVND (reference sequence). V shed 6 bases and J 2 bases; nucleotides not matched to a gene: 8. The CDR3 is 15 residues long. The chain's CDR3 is CASRGTATYTDTQYF. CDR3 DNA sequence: TGTGCCAGTAGGGGGACAGCAACCTACACAGATACGCAGTATTTT.

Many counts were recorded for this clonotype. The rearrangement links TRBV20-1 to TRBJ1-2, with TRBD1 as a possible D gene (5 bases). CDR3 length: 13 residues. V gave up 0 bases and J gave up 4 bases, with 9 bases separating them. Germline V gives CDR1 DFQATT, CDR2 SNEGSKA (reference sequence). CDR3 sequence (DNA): TGCAGTGCTAGAGATGGGGGGAGCTATGGCTACACCTTC. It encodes CSARDGGSYGYTF.

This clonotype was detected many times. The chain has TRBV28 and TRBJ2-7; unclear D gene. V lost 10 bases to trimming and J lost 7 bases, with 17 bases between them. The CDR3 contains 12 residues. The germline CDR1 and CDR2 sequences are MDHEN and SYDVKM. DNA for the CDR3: TGTGCCACCTCGAGGAGACGGTGGGAGCAGTACTTC. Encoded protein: CATSRRRWEQYF.

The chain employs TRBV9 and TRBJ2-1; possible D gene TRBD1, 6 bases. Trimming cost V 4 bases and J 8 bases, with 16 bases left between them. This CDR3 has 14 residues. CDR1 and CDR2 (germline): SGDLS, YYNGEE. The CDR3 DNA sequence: TGTGCCAGCAGCCTTCGTTTCGCAGGGGATGAGCAGTTCTTC. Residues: CASSLRFAGDEQFF.